The 6 T cell receptor delta chains below come from one sample, sequenced in a study of DNA immune sequencing with unique molecular identifiers. A 32-plex genomic DNA assay used primers for all 8 TRDV and 4 TRDJ genes. The library had 12-nucleotide UMIs introduced over around 3 barcoding cycles, then a second adapter PCR. TCRdb reanalysed the multiplex PCR reads with CATT. This sample has about 2,500 delta-chain clones, with 8.4% found just once. The sample consisted of gamma-delta T cells enriched from blood buffy coat, or unenriched PBMCs (not recorded which). Receptors were obtained from a human donor in good health.

To note about this clone: The mismatch at residue 9 between this DNA's translation and the TCRdb protein of a much larger clone likely reflects a read error; the protein shown is translated from the DNA. The CDR3 DNA is TGTGCCTGTGACACTCTGGGGGATAGAAAGTACACCGATAAACTCATCTTT. It codes for CACDTLGDRKYTDKLIF. The chain combines TRDV2 with TRDJ1; TRDD3 aligns across 10 bases. The germline gives CDR1 GEAIGNYY, CDR2 EKD. This CDR3 has 17 amino acids. The V and J ends lost 1 base and 0 bases, in that order; junction bases with no gene match: 7.

Remarks on this clone: For this DNA, TCRdb reports the protein of a much larger clone, which diverges at residue 15, most likely from a read error; the protein presented here is translated directly from the DNA. The V call is TRDV2, the J call TRDJ1; TRDD3 aligns across 13 bases. CDR1 and CDR2 (germline): GEAIGNYY, EKD. The V and J ends lost 1 base and 4 bases, in that order; junction bases with no gene match: 17. CDR3 length equals 20 residues. The CDR3 is CACDTLGTGGYARSIDKLIF. In nucleotides, the CDR3 is TGTGCCTGTGACACGTTGGGTACTGGGGGATACGCGAGGTCAATCGATAAACTCATCTTT.

This chain joins TRDV2 and TRDJ1; D gene uncertain. V was trimmed by 2 bases and J by 2 bases, leaving 20 bases between them. The CDR3 extends over 17 amino acids. CDR1 is GEAIGNYY, CDR2 EKD, per germline. In DNA, the CDR3 is TGTGCCTGTGACAAGGTAGGAAGGGGTCCTCCAACCGATAAACTCATCTTT. It yields the protein CACDKVGRGPPTDKLIF.

This clone occurred many times. The chain carries TRDV2 and TRDJ1, with unresolved D. CDR3 size: 19 residues. Germline V gives CDR1 GEAIGNYY, CDR2 EKD. The V end lost 1 base, the J end lost 0 bases, and 23 bases lay between the germline ends. In nucleotides, the CDR3 is TGTGCCTGTGACACGATAGCTGGTCCGACCGTGACGGACACCGATAAACTCATCTTT. It translates to CACDTIAGPTVTDTDKLIF.

On this clone: TCRdb has a much larger clone's protein, which differs at residue 8 from the translation of this DNA, likely because of a read error; what is shown is the protein translated from the DNA. The gene calls are TRDV2 and TRDJ1; D is possibly TRDD3 (5 bases). The CDR3 is made up of 17 amino acids. Germline V gene data show CDR1 as GEAIGNYY and CDR2 as EKD. Between the trimmed V and J ends, which lost 0 bases and 2 bases, there was a span of 18 bases. CDR3 DNA sequence: TGTGCCTGTGACACCGTTGGGGTATACGCTGGGACCGATAAACTCATCTTT. Its translation: CACDTVGVYAGTDKLIF.

The J gene is TRDJ1; the V gene was not called; the table's D call TRDD3 went unverified against the DNA. This CDR3 comprises 17 residues. This chain's CDR3 is CALGDPSYGGYTDKLIF. Here the CDR3 DNA reads TGTGCTCTTGGGGACCCTTCCTACGGGGGATACACCGATAAACTCATCTTT.